One and the same sample provided the 32 T cell receptor beta chains below, sequenced in a study of blood T cell repertoires in COVID-19. This table comes from immunoSEQ multiplex PCR, and its TCRdb copy is limited to in-frame clones, with some not included. Among a few hundred thousand clones listed, roughly 90% were seen once. Sequencing was done on a sample of peripheral blood. The receptors were gathered from a man younger than 35 with COVID-19, enrolled during active disease.

This chain uses TRBV7-9 with TRBJ2-7, with D possibly matching TRBD1 (5 bases). This CDR3 is 12 amino acids long. V lost 4 bases and J 3 bases, leaving 7 bases between the germline ends. Germline assignment: CDR1 SEHNR and CDR2 FQNEAQ (reference sequence). In DNA, the CDR3 is TGTGCCAGCAGCTCCCAGGGCTACGAGCAGTACTTC. It codes for CASSSQGYEQYF. Looking up the rest from reference TRBV7-9 and TRBJ2-7 gives the full variable domain: DTGVSQNPRHKITKRGQNVTFRCDPISEHNRLYWYRQTLGQGPEFLTYFQNEAQLEKSRLLSDRFSAERPKGSFSTLEIQRTEQGDSAMYLCASSSQGYEQYFGPGTRLTVT.

The chain has TRBV19 and TRBJ2-5, with 10 bases fitting TRBD2. The CDR3 is 15 amino acids. V was clipped by 7 bases and J by 4 bases; unmatched bases: 9. Germline assignment: CDR1 LNHDA and CDR2 SQIVND (reference sequence). CDR3 in DNA: TGTGCCAGTATGCTTACCGGGACTAGCGTAGAGACCCAGTACTTC. It encodes CASMLTGTSVETQYF. Full variable domain (rest looked up from reference TRBV19 and TRBJ2-5): DGGITQSPKYLFRKEGQNVTLSCEQNLNHDAMYWYRQDPGQGLRLIYYSQIVNDFQKGDIAEGYSVSREKKESFPLTVTSAQKNPTAFYLCASMLTGTSVETQYFGPGTRLLVL.

The J gene is TRBJ2-6, the V gene TRBV3-1 (or the pseudogene TRBV3-2), with D tentatively TRBD2 (5 bases). The CDR3 loop spans 15 amino acids. Trimming left V 1 base short and J 3 bases short, with 7 bases between. Germline assignment: CDR1 LGHDT and CDR2 YNNKEL (reference sequence). CDR3 region: CASSQAGGGANVLTF. CDR3 DNA sequence: TGTGCCAGCAGCCAAGCAGGAGGTGGGGCCAACGTCCTGACTTTC.

The rearrangement joins TRBV19 to TRBJ1-5; D gene uncertain. This CDR3 region has 12 residues. The V gene lost 7 bases and the J gene lost 3 bases, with 7 bases spanning the gap. Germline V lookup: CDR1 LNHDA, CDR2 SQIVND (reference sequence). CDR3 in amino acids: CASMAPNQPQHF. In nucleotides, the CDR3 is TGTGCCAGTATGGCCCCCAATCAGCCCCAGCATTTT.

This chain joins TRBV5-4 and TRBJ2-1; D is unclear. Germline lookup yields CDR1 SGHNT and CDR2 YYREEE (reference sequence). Trimming removed 0 bases at V and 6 bases at J, with 16 bases between. This CDR3 contains 16 residues. The DNA of the CDR3 is TGTGCCAGCAGCTTGGGGCTTGCGGCTGAACCCAATGAGCAGTTCTTC. This translates into CASSLGLAAEPNEQFF. Complete variable domain (other parts from reference TRBV5-4 and TRBJ2-1): ETGVTQSPTHLIKTRGQQVTLRCSSQSGHNTVSWYQQALGQGPQFIFQYYREEENGRGNFPPRFSGLQFPNYSSELNVNALELDDSALYLCASSLGLAAEPNEQFFGPGTRLTVL.

The V and J genes are TRBV19 and TRBJ1-3, with D maybe TRBD1 (6 bases). The CDR3 totals 15 residues. Trimming cost V 4 bases and J 0 bases, with 10 bases left between them. Germline V lookup: CDR1 LNHDA, CDR2 SQIVND (reference sequence). As DNA, the CDR3 is TGTGCCAGTAGTACCGGACAGAGCTCTGGAAACACCATATATTTT. Its translation: CASSTGQSSGNTIYF.

V and J are TRBV7-9 and TRBJ1-5, with a possible D match to TRBD1 (5 bases). The CDR3 is 16 amino acids. CDR1 is SEHNR, CDR2 FQNEAQ, per germline (reference sequence). Trimming removed 5 bases from V and 4 bases from J, with 18 bases in between. In DNA, the CDR3 is TGTGCCAGCAGCCTGGATGACAGATCTCGAAATCAGCCCCAGCATTTT. Amino acids: CASSLDDRSRNQPQHF.

The chain uses TRBV5-1 and TRBJ1-4; D is ambiguous. Germline V gives CDR1 SGHRS, CDR2 YFSETQ. This CDR3 has 15 residues. Deletions cut 0 bases from V and 3 bases from J, with 9 bases between. The CDR3 DNA is TGCGCCAGCAGCTTGGGAGGCGGCTCTAATGAAAAACTGTTTTTT. Its protein product is CASSLGGGSNEKLFF.

The chain uses TRBV7-9 and TRBJ1-2; tentatively, D is TRBD1 (5 bases). Looked up from germline, CDR1 is SEHNR and CDR2 is FQNEAQ (reference sequence). The CDR3 has 14 amino acids. V lost 2 bases, J lost 4 bases, and 11 bases lay in between. The CDR3 nucleotides are TGTGCCAGCAGCTTATCGCAGGGCGGCTATGGCTACACCTTC. This gives the protein CASSLSQGGYGYTF. Combining the CDR3 with reference TRBV7-9 and TRBJ1-2 gives the whole variable domain DTGVSQNPRHKITKRGQNVTFRCDPISEHNRLYWYRQTLGQGPEFLTYFQNEAQLEKSRLLSDRFSAERPKGSFSTLEIQRTEQGDSAMYLCASSLSQGGYGYTFGSGTRLTVV.

The V call is TRBV18, the J call TRBJ2-2; no definite D call. There are 14 residues in the CDR3. Trimming pared 6 bases from V and 3 bases from J, leaving 11 bases between. Germline CDR1 and CDR2: KGHSH and LQKENI. The CDR3: CASSPSPDTGELFF. The CDR3, as DNA: TGTGCCAGCTCGCCGAGTCCGGACACCGGGGAGCTGTTTTTT.

This clone has more than one count but fewer than ten. This chain uses TRBV24-1 with TRBJ2-1; 13 bases map to TRBD2. The CDR3 is 16 amino acids. CDR1 KGHDR and CDR2 SFDVKD come from the germline V gene. J gave up 8 bases and V 1 base, and 4 bases lay outside the gene matches. The CDR3 DNA follows: TGTGCCACCAGTGATTTAGGGACTAGCGGGATCCATGAGCAGTTCTTC. Its protein is CATSDLGTSGIHEQFF.

The V gene is TRBV4-2, the J gene TRBJ2-7, with 11 bases matching TRBD1. This CDR3 region has 18 residues. The germline CDR1 and CDR2 sequences are LGHNA and YNFKEQ. J gave up 4 bases and V 4 bases, and 15 bases lay outside the gene matches. The CDR3 bases are TGTGCCAGCAGCCGCCGGGACAGGGGGACCTCACCTCCTTACGAGCAGTACTTC. It codes for CASSRRDRGTSPPYEQYF.

The V gene is TRBV6-5, the J gene TRBJ1-2; possible D gene TRBD1, 6 bases. V lost 10 bases to trimming and J lost 4 bases, with 19 bases between them. Looked up from germline, CDR1 is MNHEY and CDR2 is SVGAGI. This CDR3 spans 14 amino acids. The CDR3 region is CATQREQGLYGYTF. The CDR3 nucleotides are TGTGCCACCCAGAGAGAGCAGGGGCTCTATGGCTACACCTTC.

This chain joins TRBV6-5 and TRBJ2-7, with D tentatively TRBD2 (6 bases). The V end was cut by 7 bases, the J end by 5 bases, with 15 bases between. This CDR3 is built from 13 residues. The V gene's germline CDR1 is MNHEY and CDR2 SVGAGI. CDR3 bases: TGTGCCAGCAAGGCACTAGCACTAAACGAGCAGTACTTC. The encoded protein is CASKALALNEQYF.

This chain joins TRBV2 and TRBJ2-7; D ambiguous. Per germline, CDR1 SNHLY and CDR2 FYNNEI. The germline V and J ends were trimmed by 4 bases and 2 bases, with 9 bases remaining between them. The CDR3 runs 13 residues. The chain's CDR3 is CASSVPLAYEQYF. The CDR3 DNA follows: TGTGCCAGCAGTGTTCCTCTAGCCTACGAGCAGTACTTC.

The V call is TRBV6-5, the J call TRBJ2-1; weak D call: TRBD2 (6 bases). The CDR3 has 13 residues. Trimming shortened V by 6 bases and J by 4 bases, and 10 bases separated the two germline ends. Germline CDR1 MNHEY, CDR2 SVGAGI. CDR3: CASSQDYYNEQFF. DNA for the CDR3: TGTGCCAGCAGCCAGGACTATTACAATGAGCAGTTCTTC.

The chain carries TRBV3-1 (or the pseudogene TRBV3-2) and TRBJ1-4; 7 bases agree with TRBD1. This CDR3 spans 14 amino acids. The V and J ends lost 4 bases and 5 bases, in that order; junction bases with no gene match: 4. In germline, CDR1 is LGHDT, CDR2 YNNKEL (reference sequence). The chain's CDR3 is CASSPLGQNEKLFF. The CDR3 coding sequence is TGTGCCAGCAGCCCGCTGGGACAGAATGAAAAACTGTTTTTT.

This clone came up once. The sample has other DNA sequences that encode this CDR3 too. The chain's CDR3 is CASSSRGSYNEQFF. The CDR3 DNA reads as TGTGCCAGCAGCTCGAGAGGGTCCTACAATGAGCAGTTCTTC. This chain uses TRBV11-2 with TRBJ2-1; D perhaps matches TRBD2 (5 bases). CDR3 length: 14 residues. Germline assignment: CDR1 SGHAT and CDR2 FQNNGV. V was cut by 4 bases and J by 1 base, with 8 bases left in between. The whole variable domain, remainder taken from reference TRBV11-2 and TRBJ2-1, is EAGVAQSPRYKIIEKRQSVAFWCNPISGHATLYWYQQILGQGPKLLIQFQNNGVVDDSQLPKDRFSAERLKGVDSTLKIQPAKLEDSAVYLCASSSRGSYNEQFFGPGTRLTVL.

The chain joins TRBV5-4 to TRBJ2-7, with 11 bases lining up with TRBD2. V lost 2 bases, J lost 3 bases, and 7 bases stayed unmatched. CDR3 length: 16 residues. Germline lookup yields CDR1 SGHNT and CDR2 YYREEE (reference sequence). DNA of the CDR3: TGTGCCAGCAGCTTCCCTGGGACTAGCGGCTTCTACGAGCAGTACTTC. It encodes CASSFPGTSGFYEQYF.

J is TRBJ1-1 and V is TRBV5-1; D is unclear. Per the germline V gene, CDR1 is SGHRS and CDR2 is YFSETQ. V lost 0 bases, J lost 3 bases, and 9 bases lay in between. CDR3 length: 14 amino acids. The CDR3 bases are TGCGCCAGCAGCTTGGCCAGTTTCGACACTGAAGCTTTCTTT. Translated, it gives CASSLASFDTEAFF.

J is TRBJ1-2 and V is TRBV20-1, with D unclear. Germline CDR1 is DFQATT and CDR2 is SNEGSKA (reference sequence). V was trimmed by 7 bases and J by 8 bases, leaving 14 bases between them. The CDR3 totals 11 residues. As DNA, the CDR3 is TGCAGTGGGAGTCGGCCGGGGGGCTACACCTTC. The encoded protein is CSGSRPGGYTF.

The rearrangement links TRBV12-3 or TRBV12-4 to TRBJ1-5; perhaps TRBD1 as D (5 bases). The V end lost 6 bases, the J end lost 6 bases, and 12 bases lay between the germline ends. The CDR3 is 13 residues long. CDR3 loop: CASSSGKSQPQHF. In nucleotides, the CDR3 is TGTGCCAGCAGCTCAGGGAAGAGTCAGCCCCAGCATTTT.

The chain carries TRBV9 and TRBJ2-5; weak D call: TRBD2 (5 bases). The CDR3 runs 14 residues. V lost 6 bases and J lost 1, with 13 bases in between. Germline-derived CDR1 and CDR2 are SGDLS and YYNGEE. The CDR3 protein is CASTRGMGQETQYF. In nucleotides, the CDR3 is TGTGCCAGCACCCGGGGTATGGGCCAAGAGACCCAGTACTTC.

The chain employs TRBV9 and TRBJ2-6; 7 bases agree with TRBD2. After removal of 1 base from V and 0 bases from J, the junction contained 7 bases not matched to a gene. The CDR3 is 18 amino acids. Germline loops: CDR1 SGDLS, CDR2 YYNGEE. CDR3 bases: TGTGCCAGCAGCGTATGGGGCAGGGACTACTCTGGGGCCAACGTCCTGACTTTC. Its protein product is CASSVWGRDYSGANVLTF.

The chain is built from TRBV11-2 and TRBJ2-5; possibly TRBD1 for D (6 bases). V was clipped by 8 bases and J by 5 bases, with 18 bases between them. The CDR3 has 14 amino acids. Germline assignment: CDR1 SGHAT and CDR2 FQNNGV. Written as DNA, the CDR3 is TGTGCCAGCGCGCAGGGGCTGTACCTGGAGACCCAGTACTTC. Protein sequence: CASAQGLYLETQYF.

The chain recombines TRBV6-4 with TRBJ2-5; TRBD1 agrees at 9 bases. Germline V gene data show CDR1 as MRHNA and CDR2 as SNTAGT. This CDR3 is 14 amino acids long. V shed 3 bases, J shed 6 bases, and the junction held 5 bases outside the gene matches. CDR3 nucleotide sequence: TGTGCCAGCAGTGAATCGACAGGGGGACAGACCCAGTACTTC. The encoded protein is CASSESTGGQTQYF.

For this clone: The sample has other DNA sequences that encode this CDR3 too. The chain carries TRBV5-1 and TRBJ2-3, with D perhaps matching TRBD2 (5 bases). The germline gives CDR1 SGHRS, CDR2 YFSETQ. V gave up 0 bases and J gave up 2 bases, with 7 bases separating them. The CDR3 is 14 amino acids. The CDR3 protein is CASSLGGYTDTQYF. CDR3 nucleotide sequence: TGCGCCAGCAGCTTGGGAGGGTACACAGATACGCAGTATTTT.

The J gene is TRBJ2-7, the V gene TRBV7-8; the D is unclear. The CDR3 sequence is 11 residues long. The V end lost 5 bases, the J end lost 2 bases, and 4 bases lay between the germline ends. The germline gives CDR1 SGHVS, CDR2 FQNEAQ. The CDR3 loop reads CASSLTYEQYF. CDR3 in DNA: TGTGCCAGCAGCCTAACCTACGAGCAGTACTTC. The full variable domain, its missing parts supplied by reference TRBV7-8 and TRBJ2-7, is GAGVSQSPRYKVAKRGQDVALRCDPISGHVSLFWYQQALGQGPEFLTYFQNEAQLDKSGLPSDRFFAERPEGSVSTLKIQRTQQEDSAVYLCASSLTYEQYFGPGTRLTVT.

The chain has TRBV7-9 and TRBJ2-7; 7 positions match TRBD1. CDR1 is SEHNR, CDR2 FQNEAQ, per germline (reference sequence). V lost 0 bases and J lost 0; bases outside the gene matches: 5. The CDR3 covers 16 residues. CDR3 in amino acids: CASSLARAGGSYEQYF. The CDR3 DNA is TGTGCCAGCAGCTTAGCGCGGGCAGGGGGCTCCTACGAGCAGTACTTC.

The chain joins TRBV24-1 to TRBJ2-3; D gene unclear. Trimming shortened V by 3 bases and J by 2 bases, and 11 bases separated the two germline ends. Germline CDR1 and CDR2: KGHDR and SFDVKD. The CDR3 is 15 residues long. The CDR3 here is CATSDPGRSTDTQYF. The DNA of the CDR3 is TGTGCCACCAGTGATCCGGGTCGTTCCACAGATACGCAGTATTTT.

This clone was detected a few times. The rearrangement uses TRBV7-9 and TRBJ2-1; a possible D gene is TRBD2 (6 bases). V gave up 0 bases and J gave up 2 bases, with 11 bases separating them. The length of the CDR3 is 16 residues. Germline V lookup: CDR1 SEHNR, CDR2 FQNEAQ (reference sequence). CDR3 in amino acids: CASSLAGGRAYNEQFF. CDR3 DNA sequence: TGTGCCAGCAGCTTAGCGGGAGGTAGGGCCTACAATGAGCAGTTCTTC.

The J gene is TRBJ2-7, the V gene TRBV2; no firm D call. Germline assignment: CDR1 SNHLY and CDR2 FYNNEI. The CDR3 loop spans 12 amino acids. Between the trimmed V and J ends, which lost 5 bases and 2 bases, there was a span of 7 bases. The CDR3 DNA reads as TGTGCCAGCAGTCCCCTTACCTACGAGCAGTACTTC. Translating gives CASSPLTYEQYF. The full variable domain, completed using reference TRBV2 and TRBJ2-7, is EPEVTQTPSHQVTQMGQEVILRCVPISNHLYFYWYRQILGQKVEFLVSFYNNEISEKSEIFDDQFSVERPDGSNFTLKIRSTKLEDSAMYFCASSPLTYEQYFGPGTRLTVT.